Following are 32 T cell receptor beta chains from one sample sequenced in a study of cytomegalovirus exposure and HLA in healthy donors (dated by TCRdb to about 2017). The library came from the immunoSEQ multiplex PCR assay. For the multiplex PCR, a mixture combining 60 forward primers for TCR Vbeta segments and 13 reverse primers for TCR Jbeta segments was used. TCRdb's version of the immuneACCESS table is confined to in-frame rearrangements and falls short of the full clone set. An unresolved V gene accounts for under half of the shortfall where checked; the remainder is of unknown origin. For this sample there are approximately 290,000 clones; roughly 80% appear just once. The ten largest clonotypes hold about 0.28% of the sample. Specimen: PBMCs. Source of these receptors: a girl aged 2-10 years in good health and CMV-seronegative.

The CDR3 reads CASSVGRGSNYGYTF. The CDR3 DNA sequence: TGTGCCAGCAGCGTAGGCCGGGGATCTAACTATGGCTACACCTTC. This chain joins TRBV9 and TRBJ1-2; D gene ambiguous. Germline CDR1 and CDR2: SGDLS and YYNGEE. With 0 bases removed from V and 0 bases from J, the gap between germline ends came to 9 bases. The CDR3 contains 15 residues.

The chain is built from TRBV4-1 and TRBJ1-1, with D maybe TRBD1 (5 bases). Germline V gene lookup returns CDR1 MGHRA and CDR2 YSYEKL. Trimming took off 1 base at V and 2 bases at J, with 11 bases between the two ends. The CDR3 runs to 15 residues. The CDR3 DNA reads as TGCGCCAGCAGCCAAGTCGGAGGGGCCAACACTGAAGCTTTCTTT. Its protein product is CASSQVGGANTEAFF.

The V gene is TRBV7-8, the J gene TRBJ1-4, with D perhaps TRBD1 (6 bases). With 4 bases removed from V and 7 bases from J, the gap between germline ends came to 22 bases. CDR3 length equals 17 residues. From germline, CDR1 is SGHVS and CDR2 FQNEAQ. DNA for the CDR3: TGTGCCAGCAGCTCTGCGGGGGGCGGTGAGTTGGGTGAAAAACTGTTTTTT. Amino acids: CASSSAGGGELGEKLFF.

The chain carries TRBV5-6 and TRBJ1-6; 11 bases agree with TRBD1. The J segment lost 7 bases and the V segment lost 3 bases, leaving 9 bases of the junction unmatched. There are 17 residues in the CDR3. CDR1 SGHDT and CDR2 YYEEEE come from the germline V gene. The CDR3 is CASSSIRDRGSNSPLHF. The CDR3 DNA is TGTGCCAGCAGCTCCATACGGGACAGGGGGTCAAATTCACCCCTCCACTTT.

This clone was detected a few times. V usage is TRBV4-1 and J usage is TRBJ1-1, with 8 positions matching TRBD1. V was pared by 3 bases and J by 5 bases, with 8 bases of the junction left unmatched. Germline V lookup: CDR1 MGHRA, CDR2 YSYEKL. The CDR3 extends over 15 amino acids. The CDR3 DNA sequence: TGCGCCAGCAGCCAGGCCCAGGGGGCATGGACTGAAGCTTTCTTT. Its translation is CASSQAQGAWTEAFF.

V is TRBV6-6 and J is TRBJ1-5, with 7 bases matching TRBD1. The V gene end was trimmed by 6 bases and the J gene end by 1 base; junction bases not matched to a gene: 6. The CDR3 length is 15 residues. Germline CDR1 is MNHNY and CDR2 is SVGAGI (reference sequence). CDR3 sequence reads: CASSHTGASNQPQHF. The CDR3 bases are TGTGCCAGCAGCCATACAGGGGCGAGCAATCAGCCCCAGCATTTT.

This sequence joins TRBV30 and TRBJ2-7; D not certain. The germline V gene has CDR1 GTSNPN and CDR2 SVGIG (reference sequence). This CDR3 is built from 12 residues. The germline V and J ends were trimmed by 6 bases and 4 bases, with 13 bases remaining between them. CDR3: CACRGTQYEQYF. Here the CDR3 DNA reads TGTGCCTGTCGAGGTACACAATACGAGCAGTACTTC.

V usage is TRBV6-5 and J usage is TRBJ1-3; no definite D call. V was pared by 7 bases and J by 3 bases, with 16 bases between. CDR1 and CDR2 (germline): MNHEY, SVGAGI. The CDR3 spans 15 residues. The CDR3 spells CASKLTGIFGNTIYF. The DNA of the CDR3 is TGTGCCAGCAAACTCACTGGTATTTTTGGAAACACCATATATTTT.

The rearrangement links TRBV28 to TRBJ1-2; the D is unclear. CDR1 is MDHEN, CDR2 SYDVKM, per germline. The V and J ends lost 2 bases and 4 bases respectively, with 11 bases between them. The CDR3 runs 14 residues. The CDR3: CASSLTGVIYGYTF. CDR3 DNA: TGTGCCAGCAGTTTAACCGGGGTTATCTATGGCTACACCTTC.

The V call is TRBV9, the J call TRBJ2-7; possible D gene TRBD1, 7 bases. CDR3 length: 15 amino acids. V was clipped by 0 bases and J by 2 bases, with 12 bases between them. Germline-derived CDR1 and CDR2 are SGDLS and YYNGEE. The CDR3 reads CASSVGRDSPYEQYF. CDR3 coding DNA: TGTGCCAGCAGCGTAGGGCGGGACAGTCCCTACGAGCAGTACTTC.

The genes are TRBV6-5 and TRBJ2-7; D ambiguous. The V end was cut by 0 bases, the J end by 3 bases, with 9 bases between. CDR3 length: 14 amino acids. The V gene's germline CDR1 is MNHEY and CDR2 SVGAGI. Here the CDR3 DNA reads TGTGCCAGCAGTTACTCGTTTAGTAGCTACGAGCAGTACTTC. Its translation: CASSYSFSSYEQYF.

This chain connects TRBV2 to TRBJ2-5; perhaps TRBD1 as D (6 bases). The V gene lost 8 bases and the J gene lost 7 bases, with 14 bases spanning the gap. The CDR3 has 12 amino acids. Germline V gene lookup returns CDR1 SNHLY and CDR2 FYNNEI. CDR3 DNA: TGTGCCAGCCAGACGGACAGATGGACCCAGTACTTC. Encoded protein: CASQTDRWTQYF.

The V call is TRBV29-1, the J call TRBJ1-1, with TRBD1 identical over 7 bases. Unmatched junction bases numbered 6, after V lost 7 bases and J lost 1 base. There are 13 residues in the CDR3. Germline lookup yields CDR1 SQVTM and CDR2 ANQGSEA. The CDR3 nucleotides are TGCAGCGGTCTGGGGACAGCGAACACTGAAGCTTTCTTT. Its protein is CSGLGTANTEAFF.

The chain carries TRBV14 and TRBJ1-5; the match to TRBD1 covers 7 bases. J gave up 6 bases and V 4 bases, and 9 bases lay outside the gene matches. The CDR3 extends over 15 amino acids. Germline CDR1 reads SGHDN; CDR2 reads FVKESK. CDR3 region: CASSRDRDVSQPQHF. CDR3 sequence (DNA): TGTGCCAGCAGCCGCGACAGGGATGTAAGTCAGCCCCAGCATTTT.

The chain has TRBV2 and TRBJ1-5, with D possibly being TRBD1 (5 bases). The CDR3 has 14 amino acids. Germline CDR1 and CDR2: SNHLY and FYNNEI. Trimming shortened V by 4 bases and J by 0 bases, and 7 bases separated the two germline ends. The CDR3 loop reads CASSGGTSNQPQHF. CDR3 nucleotides: TGTGCCAGCAGTGGCGGGACTAGCAATCAGCCCCAGCATTTT.

This clone showed up just a few times. This chain links TRBV28 with TRBJ1-2, with a possible D match to TRBD1 (6 bases). V shed 9 bases and J shed 3 bases, with 11 bases lying between them. This CDR3 comprises 12 residues. Germline lookup yields CDR1 MDHEN and CDR2 SYDVKM. The CDR3 DNA is TGTGCCAGTTCCTCAGGGGACTATGGCTACACCTTC. Translating gives CASSSGDYGYTF.

The chain has TRBV6-5 and TRBJ1-5; D gene ambiguous. Germline V gene lookup returns CDR1 MNHEY and CDR2 SVGAGI. The CDR3 totals 13 residues. Trimming shortened V by 6 bases and J by 0 bases, and 6 bases separated the two germline ends. CDR3 sequence reads: CASSEYSNQPQHF. The CDR3 nucleotides are TGTGCCAGCAGCGAGTATAGCAATCAGCCCCAGCATTTT.

This clone was seen once. The CDR3 is CASSEGLTRNEQFF. As DNA, the CDR3 is TGCGCCAGCAGCGAGGGACTAACTCGGAATGAGCAGTTCTTC. This chain links TRBV5-1 with TRBJ2-1, with 7 bases aligning to TRBD2. Trimming at V came to 4 bases and at J to 7 bases, leaving 8 bases not matched to a gene. In germline, CDR1 is SGHRS, CDR2 YFSETQ. This CDR3 region has 14 residues.

Concerning this clone itself: Sequence at one end of the junction differs from germline and may be a read error. This chain links TRBV15 with TRBJ2-7, with D perhaps matching TRBD2 (6 bases). The CDR3 totals 13 residues. Per the germline V gene, CDR1 is LNHNV and CDR2 is YYDKDF (reference sequence). CDR3: CATARGTSYERYF. As DNA, the CDR3 is TGTGCCACCGCCCGGGGGACCTCCTACGAGCGGTACTTC.

This chain joins TRBV21-1 and TRBJ2-4; TRBD1, the D gene given by the table, was not confirmed from the DNA. TRBV21-1 is a listed pseudogene. The CDR3 spans 16 residues. In DNA form, the CDR3 reads TGTGCCAGCGGATGGACAGGGACGTTAGCCAAAAACATTCAGTACTTC. It encodes CASGWTGTLAKNIQYF.

This chain connects TRBV2 to TRBJ1-2; possible D gene TRBD1, 6 bases. The germline V and J ends were trimmed by 10 bases and 4 bases, with 16 bases remaining between them. CDR1 SNHLY and CDR2 FYNNEI come from the germline V gene. The CDR3 contains 13 residues. The CDR3 sequence is CATSPRTAYGYTF. The CDR3 DNA is TGTGCCACCTCGCCCCGGACAGCCTATGGCTACACCTTC.

The chain couples TRBV5-1 to TRBJ1-3; D possibly corresponds to TRBD1 (5 bases). Between the trimmed V and J ends, which lost 1 base and 0 bases, there was a span of 17 bases. This CDR3 comprises 18 residues. Looked up from germline, CDR1 is SGHRS and CDR2 is YFSETQ. This CDR3 is CASSLTGAAGISGNTIYF. CDR3 coding DNA: TGCGCCAGCAGCTTGACTGGGGCCGCAGGGATCTCTGGAAACACCATATATTTT.

In DNA, the CDR3 is TGTGCCAGCAGCTTAGGAGTGGGACTCTCCTACAATGAGCAGTTCTTC. It is translated as CASSLGVGLSYNEQFF. The rearrangement uses TRBV11-2 and TRBJ2-1, with D maybe TRBD2 (6 bases). The CDR3 has 16 amino acids. Germline loops: CDR1 SGHAT, CDR2 FQNNGV. V dropped 1 base and J dropped 0 bases, with 10 bases sitting between them.

The rearrangement joins TRBV6-4 to TRBJ2-2; 10 bases are shared with TRBD1. Looked up from germline, CDR1 is MRHNA and CDR2 is SNTAGT. V lost 2 bases, J lost 6 bases, and 3 bases stayed unmatched. This CDR3 spans 15 amino acids. CDR3 DNA sequence: TGTGCCAGCAGTGACCGGGACAGGGGATCCGGGGAGCTGTTTTTT. This gives the protein CASSDRDRGSGELFF.

This chain connects TRBV5-4 to TRBJ2-1; a weak D match, TRBD1 (5 bases). The CDR3 loop spans 12 amino acids. The germline gives CDR1 SGHNT, CDR2 YYREEE (reference sequence). V gave up 4 bases and J gave up 12 bases, with 14 bases separating them. This CDR3 reads CASSLDSFRQFF. The CDR3 DNA reads TGTGCCAGCAGCCTCGACAGTTTTCGGCAGTTCTTC.

The chain uses TRBV9 and TRBJ2-5; 7 bases agree with TRBD1. J was trimmed by 5 bases and V by 2 bases; bases with no gene match: 9. CDR3 length equals 15 residues. Germline CDR1 is SGDLS and CDR2 is YYNGEE. The CDR3 spells CASSVGDRDWETQYF. CDR3 DNA sequence: TGTGCCAGCAGCGTGGGAGACAGGGATTGGGAGACCCAGTACTTC.

V is TRBV30 and J is TRBJ2-5; TRBD2 might be the D (5 bases). The CDR3 has 14 amino acids. The germline gives CDR1 GTSNPN, CDR2 SVGIG (reference sequence). Trimming cost V 3 bases and J 1 base, with 12 bases left between them. The CDR3, as DNA: TGTGCCTGGAGGGGAGCCTTTTTCCAAGAGACCCAGTACTTC. Translated: CAWRGAFFQETQYF.

The chain combines TRBV19 with TRBJ2-7; perhaps TRBD1 as D (6 bases). The germline CDR1 and CDR2 sequences are LNHDA and SQIVND (reference sequence). The CDR3 is 14 amino acids. V shed 5 bases and J shed 3 bases, with 14 bases lying between them. CDR3 coding DNA: TGTGCCAGTAGTCCTCTCCAGGGGAACTACGAGCAGTACTTC. Translation gives CASSPLQGNYEQYF.

This clone appeared a single time. CDR3 region: CASSSRDRGRGDNEQFF. In nucleotides, the CDR3 is TGTGCCAGCAGCTCCCGGGACAGGGGCCGTGGGGACAATGAGCAGTTCTTC. The chain carries TRBV7-9 and TRBJ2-1; 10 nucleotides line up with TRBD1. Germline trimming cut 4 bases from V and 5 bases from J; bases unmatched to any gene: 11. CDR1 is SEHNR and CDR2 is FQNEAQ in the germline V gene (reference sequence). The CDR3 is 17 amino acids.

This clone was counted once. V and J are TRBV2 and TRBJ2-2, with D possibly TRBD1 on 6 matching bases. V lost 7 bases and J lost 7, with 16 bases in between. Per germline, CDR1 SNHLY and CDR2 FYNNEI. This CDR3 has 14 amino acids. The DNA of the CDR3 is TGTGCCAGCATTAGAAACAGGGTAGTCGGGGAGCTGTTTTTT. Translated: CASIRNRVVGELFF.

This sequence joins TRBV7-3 and TRBJ2-1; weak D call: TRBD2 (6 bases). Germline V gene sequence: CDR1 SGHTA, CDR2 FQGTGA. V was pared by 5 bases and J by 2 bases, with 16 bases between. CDR3 size: 16 residues. Here the CDR3 reads CASSPPERAPYNEQFF. For the CDR3, the DNA is TGTGCCAGCAGCCCCCCAGAGCGGGCTCCCTACAATGAGCAGTTCTTC.

This clone was seen once. The chain carries TRBV6-4 and TRBJ1-2; TRBD1 matches 11 bases. The CDR3 consists of 15 residues. V lost 6 bases, J lost 0 bases, and 3 bases stayed unmatched. CDR1 MRHNA and CDR2 SNTAGT come from the germline V gene. The CDR3 nucleotides are TGTGCCAGCAGAGAGGGACAGGGGGCTAACTATGGCTACACCTTC. It yields the protein CASREGQGANYGYTF.